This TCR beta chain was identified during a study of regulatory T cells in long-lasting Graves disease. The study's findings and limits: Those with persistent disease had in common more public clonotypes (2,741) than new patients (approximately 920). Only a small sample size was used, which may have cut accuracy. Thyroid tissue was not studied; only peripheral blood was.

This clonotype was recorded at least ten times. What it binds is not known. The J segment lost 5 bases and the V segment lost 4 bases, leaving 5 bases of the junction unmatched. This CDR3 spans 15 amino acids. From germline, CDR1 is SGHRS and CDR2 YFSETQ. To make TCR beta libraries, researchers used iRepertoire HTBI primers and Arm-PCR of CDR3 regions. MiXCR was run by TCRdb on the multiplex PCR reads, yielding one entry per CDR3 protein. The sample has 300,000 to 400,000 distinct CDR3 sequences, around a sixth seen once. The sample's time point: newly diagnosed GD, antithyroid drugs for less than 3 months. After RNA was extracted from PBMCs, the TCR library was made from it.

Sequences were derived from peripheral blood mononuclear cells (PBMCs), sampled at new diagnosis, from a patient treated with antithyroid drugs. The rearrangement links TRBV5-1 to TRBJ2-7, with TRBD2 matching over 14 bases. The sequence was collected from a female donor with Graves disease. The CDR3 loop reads CASSGGLAGAHEQYF. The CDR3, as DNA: TGCGCCAGCAGCGGGGGACTAGCGGGAGCCCACGAGCAGTACTTC. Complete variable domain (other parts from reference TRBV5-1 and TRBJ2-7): KAGVTQTPRYLIKTRGQQVTLSCSPISGHRSVSWYQQTPGQGLQFLFEYFSETQRNKGNFPGRFSGRQFSNSRSEMNVSTLELGDSALYLCASSGGLAGAHEQYFGPGTRLTVT.